Below are 16 T cell receptor beta chains sequenced from a single sample in a study of CD8 T cells in ankylosing spondylitis. TCRdb analysed the 5' RACE reads with MiXCR anew, one entry per CDR3 protein. The sample contains under 250,000 distinct CDR3 sequences, over 30% of which appear only once. Sequencing was performed on blood, either unsorted or a sorted T cell fraction (not recorded which). The receptors derive from a male donor with ankylosing spondylitis or in good health (not recorded which).

This clonotype was seen many times. This chain uses TRBV29-1 with TRBJ2-7; 9 nucleotides match TRBD1. Trimming cost V 4 bases and J 0 bases; bases outside gene matches: 4. The CDR3 is 14 amino acids. Germline lookup yields CDR1 SQVTM and CDR2 ANQGSEA. The CDR3 DNA is TGCAGCGTTGGTGGACAGGGGAGCTCCTACGAGCAGTACTTC. Residues: CSVGGQGSSYEQYF.

The chain uses TRBV7-9 and TRBJ1-4, with a possible D match to TRBD1 (5 bases). Germline V gene sequence: CDR1 SEHNR, CDR2 FQNEAQ (reference sequence). Deletions cut 4 bases from V and 5 bases from J, with 11 bases between. The CDR3 runs 14 residues. The CDR3 loop reads CASSYQGGNEKLFF. The CDR3 DNA sequence: TGTGCCAGCAGCTACCAGGGAGGGAATGAAAAACTGTTTTTT.

This sequence joins TRBV7-9 and TRBJ2-5; either TRBD1 or TRBD2 may fit D (5 bases each). The CDR3 loop spans 14 amino acids. Trimming left V 2 bases short and J 3 bases short, with 10 bases between. Germline V gene lookup returns CDR1 SEHNR and CDR2 FQNEAQ (reference sequence). The CDR3 bases are TGTGCCAGCAGCTTAAGGGGACCCGAAGAGACCCAGTACTTC. Its translation: CASSLRGPEETQYF.

This clonotype was seen only a few times. The rearrangement links TRBV29-1 to TRBJ1-1, with D uncertain. Germline loops: CDR1 SQVTM, CDR2 ANQGSEA. The CDR3 is 12 amino acids. V shed 0 bases and J shed 3 bases, with 5 bases lying between them. The CDR3: CSVEDPHTEAFF. CDR3 in DNA: TGCAGCGTTGAAGATCCGCACACTGAAGCTTTCTTT.

This clonotype was seen only a few times. The chain has TRBV28 and TRBJ2-7, with TRBD1 matching over 7 bases. This CDR3 spans 14 amino acids. The V segment lost 5 bases and the J segment 2 bases; nucleotides outside the gene matches: 6. Germline lookup yields CDR1 MDHEN and CDR2 SYDVKM. CDR3 protein: CASSVDRETYEQYF. The CDR3 DNA reads TGTGCCAGCAGTGTAGACAGGGAAACCTACGAGCAGTACTTC. The whole variable domain, filled in from reference TRBV28 and TRBJ2-7, reads DVKVTQSSRYLVKRTGEKVFLECVQDMDHENMFWYRQDPGLGLRLIYFSYDVKMKEKGDIPEGYSVSREKKERFSLILESASTNQTSMYLCASSVDRETYEQYFGPGTRLTVT.

This clonotype was seen more than once but under ten times. The chain combines TRBV20-1 with TRBJ2-1; tentatively, D is TRBD2 (5 bases). Germline CDR1 DFQATT, CDR2 SNEGSKA (reference sequence). This CDR3 contains 15 residues. V was trimmed by 2 bases and J by 2 bases, leaving 13 bases between them. The CDR3 region is CSARPSDWTYNEQFF. CDR3 bases: TGCAGTGCTAGACCCTCGGACTGGACCTACAATGAGCAGTTCTTC.

This clonotype turned up a few times. V and J are TRBV20-1 and TRBJ2-1; D uncertain. The CDR3 consists of 13 residues. CDR1 DFQATT and CDR2 SNEGSKA come from the germline V gene (reference sequence). For the CDR3, the DNA is TGCGTCCAACAGCAGAGCTCCTACAATGAGCAGTTCTTC. Its translation is CVQQQSSYNEQFF.

V gene TRBV9 combines with J gene TRBJ2-1; tentatively, D is TRBD1 (5 bases). The CDR3 totals 15 residues. Per germline, CDR1 SGDLS and CDR2 YYNGEE. V was shortened by 0 bases and J by 9 bases, with 16 bases between the two germline ends. The CDR3 loop reads CASSVGVNFRGEQFF. In DNA, the CDR3 is TGTGCCAGCAGCGTAGGCGTAAACTTTAGGGGTGAGCAGTTCTTC.

This chain links TRBV5-6 with TRBJ2-3, with D perhaps matching TRBD2 (5 bases). Germline V lookup: CDR1 SGHDT, CDR2 YYEEEE. V was clipped by 3 bases and J by 10 bases, with 15 bases between them. CDR3 length: 13 amino acids. The CDR3 is CASSSEAARSQYF. CDR3 DNA: TGTGCCAGCAGCTCAGAAGCGGCCCGGTCGCAGTATTTT. The full variable domain, rest sourced from reference TRBV5-6 and TRBJ2-3, is DAGVTQSPTHLIKTRGQQVTLRCSPKSGHDTVSWYQQALGQGPQFIFQYYEEEERQRGNFPDRFSGHQFPNYSSELNVNALLLGDSALYLCASSSEAARSQYFGPGTRLTVL.

The chain recombines TRBV29-1 with TRBJ2-3, with TRBD2 matching 16 bases. CDR1 and CDR2 from the germline V gene are SQVTM and ANQGSEA. CDR3 length equals 17 residues. Trimming removed 4 bases from V and 2 bases from J; junction bases left unmatched: 6. The CDR3 protein is CSVGGLAGGRATDTQYF. In nucleotides, the CDR3 is TGCAGCGTTGGGGGACTAGCGGGGGGGCGGGCCACAGATACGCAGTATTTT.

This clonotype was counted only a few times. V gene TRBV7-9 combines with J gene TRBJ2-7, with D perhaps TRBD1 or TRBD2 (6 bases each). Germline V gene lookup returns CDR1 SEHNR and CDR2 FQNEAQ (reference sequence). The length of the CDR3 is 14 residues. V lost 1 base to trimming and J lost 4 bases, with 11 bases between them. This CDR3 is CASSLGGAEYEQYF. In DNA form, the CDR3 reads TGTGCCAGCAGCTTAGGGGGGGCAGAGTACGAGCAGTACTTC.

This clonotype came up a few times. The gene calls are TRBV4-1 and TRBJ2-7, with TRBD1 as a possible D gene (6 bases). The CDR3 extends over 15 amino acids. Germline loops: CDR1 MGHRA, CDR2 YSYEKL. Trimming cost V 2 bases and J 2 bases, with 13 bases left between them. DNA for the CDR3: TGCGCCAGCAGCCAACTACAGGGATTGGCCTACGAGCAGTACTTC. Its protein product is CASSQLQGLAYEQYF.

This chain links TRBV7-2 with TRBJ1-6; 7 positions agree with TRBD1. J gave up 14 bases and V 5 bases, and 9 bases lay outside the gene matches. The CDR3 covers 13 residues. Germline values: CDR1 SGHTA, CDR2 FQGNSA. Written as DNA, the CDR3 is TGTGCCAGCAGCCTACCGACAGGGCCGGCCCTCCACTTT. Its protein product is CASSLPTGPALHF.

V and J are TRBV20-1 and TRBJ2-3; 12 bases align to TRBD2. V shed 7 bases and J 1 base; nucleotides not matched to a gene: 6. CDR1 and CDR2 (germline): DFQATT, SNEGSKA (reference sequence). The CDR3 runs 15 residues. CDR3 DNA sequence: TGCAGTGGGGCTAGCGGGGGGGGTGGCACAGATACGCAGTATTTT. Translated: CSGASGGGGTDTQYF.

This clonotype was seen a few times. This chain uses TRBV9 with TRBJ1-5, with D maybe TRBD1 (5 bases). Per germline, CDR1 SGDLS and CDR2 YYNGEE. Trimming pared 0 bases from V and 5 bases from J, leaving 12 bases between. The CDR3 runs to 15 residues. CDR3 bases: TGTGCCAGCAGCGTAGAAGGGGCTAGGGATCAGCCCCAGCATTTT. It yields the protein CASSVEGARDQPQHF.

In this sample, this clonotype turned up a few times. CDR3 coding DNA: TGTGCCAGCAGCCCGGGACAGCTACCGGATACCCTCTATGGCTACACCTTC. Its protein product is CASSPGQLPDTLYGYTF. The chain employs TRBV7-8 and TRBJ1-2; 7 bases line up with TRBD1. With V trimmed by 5 bases and J by 4 bases, 16 bases remained unmatched. Germline V lookup: CDR1 SGHVS, CDR2 FQNEAQ. The CDR3 runs to 17 residues.